This T cell receptor beta chain was retrieved from a study of technical replicates of blood from several donors. Sequenced by immunoSEQ multiplex PCR; TCRdb stores in-frame clones only, minus some. The table includes around 100,000 clones, about 95% detected once. There are 15 residues in the CDR3. Germline V gene lookup returns CDR1 MDHEN and CDR2 SYDVKM. The V and J ends lost 3 bases and 1 base respectively, with 12 bases between them. The receptor was derived from a human donor in good health. Sequencing was carried out using T cells isolated from PBMCs. V gene TRBV28 combines with J gene TRBJ1-2; TRBD1 might be the D (6 bases). The CDR3 DNA sequence: TGTGCCAGCAGTTTGCAGGGGAGGGGTAACTATGGCTACACCTTC. Protein product: CASSLQGRGNYGYTF.